The present TCR beta chain was sequenced within a study of T cell responses to AZD1222 COVID-19 vaccine. Study-wide results and caveats: Females outnumbered males among donors, who were mostly white British; clonal diversity was possibly underestimated. Repertoire collection took place solely once the T cell response had peaked. Increased Spike-specific TCR breadth and depth were observed after two AZD1222 doses.

Comments on this clone: Its matching antigen is unknown.

The method was immunoSEQ multiplex PCR; TCRdb's version includes in-frame clones alone and lacks a portion of them. The data show around 44,000 clones, 80% to 90% seen once. The CDR3 extends over 15 amino acids. Trimming took 0 bases from V and 2 from J, leaving 8 bases between them. Germline-derived CDR1 and CDR2 are MDHEN and SYDVKM. Sequenced material: peripheral blood, taken 28 days after the second AZD1222 dose. The receptor comes from an adult who received the AZD1222 COVID-19 vaccine. V usage is TRBV28 and J usage is TRBJ1-5; D gene uncertain. The CDR3 DNA reads as TGTGCCAGCAGTTTATGGGGTGGGGGCAATCAGCCCCAGCATTTT. It translates to CASSLWGGGNQPQHF.